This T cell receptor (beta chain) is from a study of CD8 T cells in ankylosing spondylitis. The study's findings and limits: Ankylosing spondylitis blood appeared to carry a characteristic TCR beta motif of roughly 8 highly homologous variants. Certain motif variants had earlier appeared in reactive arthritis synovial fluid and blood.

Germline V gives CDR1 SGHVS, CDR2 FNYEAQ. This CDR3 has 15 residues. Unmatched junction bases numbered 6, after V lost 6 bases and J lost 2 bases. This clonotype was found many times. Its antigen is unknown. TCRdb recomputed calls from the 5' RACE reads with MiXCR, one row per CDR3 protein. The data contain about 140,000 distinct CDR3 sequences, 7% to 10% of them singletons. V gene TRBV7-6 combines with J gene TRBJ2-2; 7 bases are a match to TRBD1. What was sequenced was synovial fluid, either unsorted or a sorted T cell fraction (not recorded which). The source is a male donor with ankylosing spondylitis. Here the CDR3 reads CASSRGTVNTGELFF. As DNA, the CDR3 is TGTGCCAGCAGTCGTGGGACAGTTAACACCGGGGAGCTGTTTTTT.